A single TCR beta chain is shown here with its context. The sample belongs to a study of blood T cell repertoires in COVID-19. About the research overall: The origin of the acute and convalescent COVID-19 samples was the United States, Italy and Spain.

Germline V CDR1 and CDR2: MNHEY, SVGAGI. The V end was cut by 6 bases, the J end by 4 bases, with 8 bases between. The CDR3 consists of 12 residues. In the authors' methods: Nucleated cell counts were estimated from reference gene primer amplification. Only in-frame clones appear in the TCRdb table, and some are missing; sequencing was by immunoSEQ multiplex PCR. V, J and clone size were drawn from that table, and D and trimming were deduced from the DNA. The data contain approximately 190,000 clones, 75% to 95% of them singletons. The source of this sequence is a man between 50 and 59 years old with acute or convalescent COVID-19. J is TRBJ2-3 and V is TRBV6-5, with TRBD1 as a possible D gene (5 bases). The material sequenced was peripheral blood. The CDR3 DNA follows: TGTGCCAGCAGCTCACAGGCAGATACGCAGTATTTT. It is translated as CASSSQADTQYF.